This T cell receptor (beta chain) was captured by sequencing in a study of monozygotic twins with inflammatory bowel disease. TCRdb reprocessed the 5' RACE reads and keeps a single row for each CDR3 protein, giving no DNA. The sample yields just over 300,000 distinct CDR3 sequences, of which the top ten take up 5.6%. CDR3 length equals 13 residues. The material sequenced was blood. This receptor was identified in a human donor with ulcerative colitis or Crohn's disease, or a healthy co-twin of an affected twin (not recorded which). The V and J genes are TRBV12-3 or TRBV12-4 and TRBJ1-3. This CDR3 is CASSLSSGNTIYF.